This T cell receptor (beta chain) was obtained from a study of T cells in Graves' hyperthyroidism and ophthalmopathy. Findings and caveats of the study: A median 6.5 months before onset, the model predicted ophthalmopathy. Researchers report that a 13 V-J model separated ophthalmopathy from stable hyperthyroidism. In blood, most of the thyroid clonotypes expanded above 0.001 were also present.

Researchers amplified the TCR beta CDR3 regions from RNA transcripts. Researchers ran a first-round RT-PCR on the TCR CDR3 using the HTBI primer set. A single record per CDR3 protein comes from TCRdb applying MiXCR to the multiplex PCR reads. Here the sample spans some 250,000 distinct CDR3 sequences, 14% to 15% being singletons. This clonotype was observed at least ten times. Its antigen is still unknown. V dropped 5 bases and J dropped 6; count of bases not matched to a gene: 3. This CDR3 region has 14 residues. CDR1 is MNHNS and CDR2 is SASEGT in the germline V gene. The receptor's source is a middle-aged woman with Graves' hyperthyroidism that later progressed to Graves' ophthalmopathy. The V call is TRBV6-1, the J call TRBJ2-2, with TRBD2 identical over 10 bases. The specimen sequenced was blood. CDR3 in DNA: TGTGCCAGCAGTCCGGGACTAGCGCCCGGGGAGCTGTTTTTT. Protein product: CASSPGLAPGELFF.